This T cell receptor beta chain was retrieved from a study of cytomegalovirus exposure and HLA in healthy donors. Whole-study results and caveats: The authors later linked a missense DCLRE1C variant to TCR beta V- and J-gene trimming. A later analysis showed TCR association rates differing by HLA locus, peaking at DRB1 and lowest at HLA-C. A later analysis by the authors found several of the most significant clusters apparently linked to common viral pathogens.

The CDR3 runs to 14 residues. After removal of 6 bases from V and 1 base from J, the junction contained 2 bases not matched to a gene. Per germline, CDR1 SNHLY and CDR2 FYNNEI. Amplification used 60 Vbeta primers and 13 Jbeta primers. Profiling relied on immunoSEQ multiplex PCR, and the TCRdb table lists in-frame clones only, not all of them. The sample records about 92,000 clones, 81% being singletons. As concerns this clone: The antigen is undetermined.

The receptor comes from a girl under 10 years old in good health and CMV-seropositive. Sequencing was performed on PBMCs. The chain links TRBV2 to TRBJ2-2; 7 bases are shared with TRBD1. This CDR3 is CASRGQQNTGELFF. The DNA of the CDR3 is TGTGCCAGCAGGGGACAGCAGAACACCGGGGAGCTGTTTTTT.